This paragraph reports one T cell receptor (beta chain). The sample belongs to a study of blood T cell repertoires in COVID-19. Study-wide context: Both acute and convalescent COVID-19 samples were obtained from the United States, Italy and Spain. T cells, B-cell-depleted T cells, or PBMCs supplied cDNA or gDNA.

CDR1 and CDR2 (germline): GTSNPN, SVGIG (reference sequence). CDR3 length: 12 amino acids. The J segment lost 3 bases and the V segment lost 8 bases, leaving 6 bases of the junction unmatched. Original handling: Scientists estimated how many nucleated cells there were by amplifying reference gene primers. Using immunoSEQ multiplex PCR, the repertoire was profiled, and TCRdb retains in-frame clones only, with some absent. That table furnishes V, J and clone size, whereas the DNA furnished D and trimming. The table shows about 97,000 clones, with 85% to 95% occurring only once. The TCR originated in a man aged 45-60 years with active COVID-19. Sequenced material: peripheral blood. The V and J genes are TRBV30 and TRBJ2-5; 7 nucleotides agree with TRBD1. The chain's CDR3 is CARSTGKETQYF. As DNA, the CDR3 is TGTGCCCGATCGACAGGGAAAGAGACCCAGTACTTC. Together with reference TRBV30 and TRBJ2-5, the CDR3 gives the full variable domain: SQTIHQWPATLVQPVGSPLSLECTVEGTSNPNLYWYRQAAGRGLQLLFYSVGIGQISSEVPQNLSASRPQDRQFILSSKKLLLSDSGFYLCARSTGKETQYFGPGTRLLVL.